Listed below are T cell receptor beta chains from one sample, sequenced in a study of blood T cell repertoires in COVID-19. The method was immunoSEQ multiplex PCR; TCRdb's version includes in-frame clones alone and lacks a portion of them. The sample includes around 130,000 clones, more than 90% of them seen just once. Sequencing was performed on peripheral blood. The source is a man aged 55 to 70 with COVID-19, enrolled during active disease. Both conserved end residues are part of each CDR3. A D gene is named only where the DNA matches it firmly. Clone size is stated in some rows and not others, as once, few, many or a class when expanded.

clone size: -; V gene: TRBV5-1; D gene: TRBD2; J gene: TRBJ2-1; CDR3 protein: CASQLAGDNEQFF; CDR3 DNA: TGCGCCAGCCAACTAGCGGGGGACAATGAGCAGTTCTTC
clone size: -; V gene: TRBV9; D gene: -; J gene: TRBJ2-7; CDR3 protein: CASSGTAQITYEQYF; CDR3 DNA: TGTGCCAGCAGCGGGACAGCCCAGATTACCTACGAGCAGTACTTC
clone size: -; V gene: TRBV7-8; D gene: TRBD1; J gene: TRBJ1-4; CDR3 protein: CASSLEGTVLNEKLFF; CDR3 DNA: TGTGCCAGCAGCTTAGAGGGGACAGTCCTGAATGAAAAACTGTTTTTT
clone size: -; V gene: TRBV28; D gene: -; J gene: TRBJ2-1; CDR3 protein: CASSLFGGLQNEQFF; CDR3 DNA: TGTGCCAGCAGTTTATTCGGCGGGTTACAGAATGAGCAGTTCTTC
clone size: -; V gene: TRBV19; D gene: TRBD2; J gene: TRBJ2-5; CDR3 protein: CASSPGLAAETQYF; CDR3 DNA: TGTGCCAGTAGTCCGGGACTAGCGGCAGAGACCCAGTACTTC
clone size: -; V gene: TRBV2; D gene: -; J gene: TRBJ2-1; CDR3 protein: CASSAQGSPTYNEQFF; CDR3 DNA: TGTGCCAGCAGTGCTCAGGGGTCCCCAACCTACAATGAGCAGTTCTTC
clone size: -; V gene: TRBV30; D gene: -; J gene: TRBJ1-5; CDR3 protein: CAWSPGTLSNQPQHF; CDR3 DNA: TGTGCCTGGAGCCCTGGGACACTTAGCAATCAGCCCCAGCATTTT
clone size: once; V gene: TRBV6-5; D gene: -; J gene: TRBJ1-1; CDR3 protein: CASSYVRQDPAFF; CDR3 DNA: TGTGCCAGCAGTTACGTACGACAGGATCCAGCTTTCTTT
clone size: -; V gene: TRBV2; D gene: -; J gene: TRBJ2-5; CDR3 protein: CASGGTGQETQYF; CDR3 DNA: TGTGCCAGTGGGGGCACAGGCCAAGAGACCCAGTACTTC
clone size: -; V gene: TRBV9; D gene: -; J gene: TRBJ2-7; CDR3 protein: CASSVAPQGSLSYEQYF; CDR3 DNA: TGTGCCAGCAGCGTAGCACCACAGGGCTCCCTCTCCTACGAGCAGTACTTC
clone size: -; V gene: TRBV28; D gene: -; J gene: TRBJ2-6; CDR3 protein: CASSYSPGKGANVLTF; CDR3 DNA: TGTGCCAGCAGTTACTCCCCAGGGAAAGGGGCCAACGTCCTGACTTTC
clone size: -; V gene: TRBV5-1; D gene: TRBD1; J gene: TRBJ1-2; CDR3 protein: CASSADRGNYGYTF; CDR3 DNA: TGCGCCAGCAGCGCGGACAGGGGCAACTATGGCTACACCTTC
clone size: -; V gene: TRBV2; D gene: -; J gene: TRBJ2-7; CDR3 protein: CASSELASSYEQYF; CDR3 DNA: TGTGCCAGCAGTGAACTGGCTAGCTCCTACGAGCAGTACTTC
clone size: -; V gene: TRBV19; D gene: -; J gene: TRBJ1-2; CDR3 protein: CASSIGAISYTF; CDR3 DNA: TGTGCCAGTAGTATAGGGGCCATCAGCTACACCTTC
clone size: -; V gene: TRBV14; D gene: TRBD1; J gene: TRBJ2-1; CDR3 protein: CASSQDRGQVYNEQFF; CDR3 DNA: TGTGCCAGCAGCCAAGATCGGGGACAGGTCTACAATGAGCAGTTCTTC
clone size: -; V gene: TRBV6-5; D gene: -; J gene: TRBJ1-1; CDR3 protein: CASSYGAPNTEAFF; CDR3 DNA: TGTGCCAGCAGTTACGGGGCCCCGAACACTGAAGCTTTCTTT
clone size: -; V gene: TRBV5-1; D gene: TRBD1; J gene: TRBJ1-2; CDR3 protein: CASSLGQGIEGYTF; CDR3 DNA: TGCGCCAGCAGCTTGGGACAGGGAATTGAAGGCTACACCTTC
clone size: -; V gene: TRBV5-1; D gene: TRBD1; J gene: TRBJ1-2; CDR3 protein: CASSLGDSFYGYTF; CDR3 DNA: TGCGCCAGCAGCTTAGGGGACAGCTTCTATGGCTACACCTTC
clone size: -; V gene: TRBV4-3; D gene: TRBD2; J gene: TRBJ2-2; CDR3 protein: CASSQEWGGAGGTGELFF; CDR3 DNA: TGCGCCAGCAGCCAAGAGTGGGGTGGAGCGGGAGGTACCGGGGAGCTGTTTTTT
clone size: -; V gene: TRBV4-1; D gene: TRBD2; J gene: TRBJ2-3; CDR3 protein: CASSQEKLAGETDTQYF; CDR3 DNA: TGCGCCAGCAGCCAAGAAAAACTAGCGGGAGAAACAGATACGCAGTATTTT
clone size: -; V gene: TRBV27; D gene: -; J gene: TRBJ1-2; CDR3 protein: CASSRRWGGGGYTF; CDR3 DNA: TGTGCCAGCAGTCGACGCTGGGGGGGCGGGGGCTACACCTTC
clone size: -; V gene: TRBV2; D gene: -; J gene: TRBJ1-4; CDR3 protein: CASSGREKLFF; CDR3 DNA: TGTGCCAGCAGTGGTCGTGAAAAACTGTTTTTT
clone size: few; V gene: TRBV5-4; D gene: -; J gene: TRBJ1-4; CDR3 protein: CASSSRGNEKLFF; CDR3 DNA: TGTGCCAGCAGCTCGCGTGGTAATGAAAAACTGTTTTTT
clone size: -; V gene: TRBV7-2; D gene: -; J gene: TRBJ1-2; CDR3 protein: CASSLDRNNYGYTF; CDR3 DNA: TGTGCCAGCAGCTTAGACAGGAATAACTATGGCTACACCTTC
clone size: -; V gene: TRBV10-3; D gene: TRBD1; J gene: TRBJ1-1; CDR3 protein: CAISGAPGQANTEAFF; CDR3 DNA: TGTGCCATCAGTGGGGCCCCGGGACAGGCGAACACTGAAGCTTTCTTT
clone size: -; V gene: TRBV3-1/TRBV3-2; D gene: -; J gene: TRBJ2-3; CDR3 protein: CASSQGGGTSDTQYF; CDR3 DNA: TGTGCCAGCAGCCAAGGGGGTGGGACATCAGATACGCAGTATTTT
clone size: -; V gene: TRBV3-1/TRBV3-2; D gene: -; J gene: TRBJ2-2; CDR3 protein: CASSQDSTGELFF; CDR3 DNA: TGTGCCAGCAGCCAAGACAGCACCGGGGAGCTGTTTTTT
clone size: few; V gene: TRBV10-2; D gene: TRBD2; J gene: TRBJ2-1; CDR3 protein: CASSESGRGTSGRNEQFF; CDR3 DNA: TGCGCCAGCAGTGAGTCGGGGAGAGGTACTAGCGGGCGGAATGAGCAGTTCTTC
clone size: -; V gene: TRBV16; D gene: -; J gene: TRBJ1-2; CDR3 protein: CASSPYGTTNYGYTF; CDR3 DNA: TGTGCCAGCAGCCCGTACGGGACAACGAACTATGGCTACACCTTC
clone size: -; V gene: TRBV2; D gene: -; J gene: TRBJ2-7; CDR3 protein: CASLTDSAYEQYF; CDR3 DNA: TGTGCCAGCCTGACAGATTCGGCCTACGAGCAGTACTTC
clone size: -; V gene: TRBV7-9; D gene: TRBD2; J gene: TRBJ2-7; CDR3 protein: CASSLPLAGGGSSYEQYF; CDR3 DNA: TGTGCCAGCAGCTTACCCCTAGCGGGAGGGGGAAGCTCCTACGAGCAGTACTTC
clone size: -; V gene: TRBV18; D gene: -; J gene: TRBJ1-5; CDR3 protein: CASSPEDQPQHF; CDR3 DNA: TGTGCCAGCTCACCCGAGGATCAGCCCCAGCATTTT
clone size: -; V gene: TRBV6-1; D gene: -; J gene: TRBJ1-4; CDR3 protein: CASSEDLGAGEKLFF; CDR3 DNA: TGTGCCAGCAGTGAAGACCTGGGGGCCGGTGAAAAACTGTTTTTT
clone size: -; V gene: TRBV29-1; D gene: -; J gene: TRBJ1-1; CDR3 protein: CSGLGQLNTEAFF; CDR3 DNA: TGCAGCGGTTTAGGACAATTGAACACTGAAGCTTTCTTT
clone size: -; V gene: TRBV6-5; D gene: -; J gene: TRBJ1-3; CDR3 protein: CASTIGEWGNTIYF; CDR3 DNA: TGTGCCAGCACCATCGGGGAGTGGGGAAACACCATATATTTT
clone size: few; V gene: TRBV7-6; D gene: TRBD1; J gene: TRBJ2-7; CDR3 protein: CASSSGTALYEQYF; CDR3 DNA: TGTGCCAGCAGCTCCGGGACAGCGCTCTACGAGCAGTACTTC
clone size: once; V gene: TRBV23-1; D gene: -; J gene: TRBJ1-3; CDR3 protein: CASRSSGNTIYF; CDR3 DNA: TGCGCCAGCAGGAGCTCTGGAAACACCATATATTTT